This entry describes one T cell receptor beta chain. The antigen is undetermined. A read error may account for a junction end that differs from germline. In germline, CDR1 is SGHRS, CDR2 YFSETQ. This CDR3 comprises 16 residues. The sample comes from a study of Graves' ophthalmopathy and Graves' hyperthyroidism. Study conclusions and caveats: The model reached roughly 71% sensitivity and approximately 72% specificity for predicting ophthalmopathy progression. Blood also harbored most expanded thyroid clonotypes above 0.001 frequency.

Amplification from RNA transcripts yielded the TCR beta CDR3 regions. Following a first-round RT-PCR that used HTBI primers, a second-round multiplex PCR was carried out. MiXCR was run by TCRdb on the multiplex PCR reads, yielding one entry per CDR3 protein. The profile covers about 700,000 distinct CDR3 sequences, with about 40% appearing a single time and roughly 3.5% taken by the ten largest. Sequenced material: peripheral blood. This receptor was identified in an adult man with Graves' ophthalmopathy. The chain uses TRBV5-1 and TRBJ2-2, with D perhaps matching TRBD2 (6 bases). CDR3 protein: CASNQGGASGTGGLFF. The CDR3, as DNA: TGCGCCAGCAACCAGGGAGGAGCCTCGGGCACCGGGGGGCTGTTTTTT.